The present TCR beta chain was sequenced within a study of T-cell reconstitution after alpha-beta-depleted transplantation in children. Unique molecular identifiers were incorporated into the prepared TCRbeta library. Each CDR3 protein gets one entry after TCRdb re-called the PCR reads with MiXCR. The sample lists some 130,000 distinct CDR3 sequences, 8.5% to 10% occurring once. V lost 7 bases to trimming and J lost 3 bases, with 13 bases between them. The CDR3 runs to 13 residues. Germline loops: CDR1 ENHRY, CDR2 SYGVKD. This clonotype was obtained from a girl under three years old who had a stem cell transplant for combined immunodeficiency, so the T cells may come from the graft donor. Sequences were derived from PBMCs, mostly from graft donor cells, sampled 180 days after TCRalphabeta/CD19-depleted stem cell transplant. The rearrangement uses TRBV10-3 and TRBJ2-7; D call uncertain. The CDR3 DNA sequence: TGTGCCATCACCGAGAGCGAGTACTACGAGCAGTACTTC. This gives the protein CAITESEYYEQYF.